The clone carrying this T cell receptor (beta chain) was picked up one time. These data are taken from a study of blood T cell repertoires in COVID-19. Overall study: Sites in the United States, Italy and Spain provided acute and convalescent COVID-19 samples.

The authors' processing: How many nucleated cells were present was estimated from reference gene primer amplification. Libraries were prepared by immunoSEQ multiplex PCR; TCRdb keeps only in-frame clonotypes and omits some of them. The V and J calls and clone size were taken over from that table, and D and trimming were inferred from the DNA. The sample holds about 220,000 clones, around 89% seen once. The CDR3 runs to 16 residues. Trimming removed 4 bases from V and 1 base from J; junction bases left unmatched: 5. Germline assignment: CDR1 SGHDN and CDR2 FVKESK. The origin of this receptor is a woman younger than 30 in a cohort exposed to, infected with or recovered from COVID-19 (not recorded which). The V call is TRBV14, the J call TRBJ2-3, with TRBD2 matching over 10 bases. Sequencing was done on a sample of PBMCs or T cells enriched from blood (not recorded which). The DNA for the CDR3 is TGTGCCAGCAGCCCCCTAGCGGGGGCCCGCACAGATACGCAGTATTTT. Translation gives CASSPLAGARTDTQYF.